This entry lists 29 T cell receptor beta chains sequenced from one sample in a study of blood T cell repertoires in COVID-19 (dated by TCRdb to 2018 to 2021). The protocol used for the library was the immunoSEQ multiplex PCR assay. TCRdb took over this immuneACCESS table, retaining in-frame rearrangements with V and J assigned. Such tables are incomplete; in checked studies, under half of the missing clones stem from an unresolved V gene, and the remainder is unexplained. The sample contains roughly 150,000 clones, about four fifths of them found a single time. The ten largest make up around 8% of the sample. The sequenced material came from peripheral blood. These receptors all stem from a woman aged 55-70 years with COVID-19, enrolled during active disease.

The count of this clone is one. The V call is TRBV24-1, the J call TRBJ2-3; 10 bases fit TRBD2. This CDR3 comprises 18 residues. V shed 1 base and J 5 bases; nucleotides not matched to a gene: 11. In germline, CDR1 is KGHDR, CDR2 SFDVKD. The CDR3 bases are TGTGCCACCAGTGATTTCAGGACTAGCGGACTCATGGGAGATACGCAGTATTTT. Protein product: CATSDFRTSGLMGDTQYF.

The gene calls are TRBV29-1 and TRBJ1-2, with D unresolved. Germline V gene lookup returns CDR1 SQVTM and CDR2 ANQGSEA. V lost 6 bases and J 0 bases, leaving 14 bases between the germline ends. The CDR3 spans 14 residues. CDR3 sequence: CSVSVEGSNYGYTF. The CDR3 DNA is TGCAGCGTCTCGGTTGAGGGATCTAACTATGGCTACACCTTC.

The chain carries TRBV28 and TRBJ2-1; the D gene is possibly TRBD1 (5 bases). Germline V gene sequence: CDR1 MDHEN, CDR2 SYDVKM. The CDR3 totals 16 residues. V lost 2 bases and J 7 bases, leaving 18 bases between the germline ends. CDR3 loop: CASSLIKIGVPNEQFF. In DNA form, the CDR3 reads TGTGCCAGCAGTTTAATTAAGATAGGGGTGCCGAATGAGCAGTTCTTC. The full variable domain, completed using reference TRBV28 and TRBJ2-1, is DVKVTQSSRYLVKRTGEKVFLECVQDMDHENMFWYRQDPGLGLRLIYFSYDVKMKEKGDIPEGYSVSREKKERFSLILESASTNQTSMYLCASSLIKIGVPNEQFFGPGTRLTVL.

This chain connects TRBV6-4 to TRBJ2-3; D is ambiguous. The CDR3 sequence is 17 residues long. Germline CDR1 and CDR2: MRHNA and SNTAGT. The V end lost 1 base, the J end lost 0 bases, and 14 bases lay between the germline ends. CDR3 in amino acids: CASSDCLRLSSTDTQYF. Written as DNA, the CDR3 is TGTGCCAGCAGTGACTGTCTTAGACTCTCTAGCACAGATACGCAGTATTTT.

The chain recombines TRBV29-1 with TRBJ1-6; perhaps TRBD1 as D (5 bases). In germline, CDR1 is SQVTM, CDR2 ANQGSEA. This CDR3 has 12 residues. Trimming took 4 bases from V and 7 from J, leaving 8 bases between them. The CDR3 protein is CSVGQPNSPLHF. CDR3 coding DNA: TGCAGCGTTGGACAGCCGAATTCACCCCTCCACTTT.

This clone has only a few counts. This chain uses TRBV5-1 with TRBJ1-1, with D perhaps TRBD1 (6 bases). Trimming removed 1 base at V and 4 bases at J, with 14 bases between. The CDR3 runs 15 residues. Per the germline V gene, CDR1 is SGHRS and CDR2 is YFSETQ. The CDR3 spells CASSLYGGPGTEAFF. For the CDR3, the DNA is TGCGCCAGCAGCTTGTATGGGGGCCCAGGCACTGAAGCTTTCTTT.

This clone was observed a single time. This CDR3 reads CASSLTLLAGGPGELFF. For the CDR3, the DNA is TGTGCCAGCAGCTTAACTCTCTTGGCGGGAGGTCCCGGGGAGCTGTTTTTT. The genes are TRBV7-3 and TRBJ2-2; 8 bases map to TRBD2. V trimming: 0 bases; J trimming: 6 bases; junction bases outside the gene matches: 9. This CDR3 is 17 amino acids long. Looked up from germline, CDR1 is SGHTA and CDR2 is FQGTGA.

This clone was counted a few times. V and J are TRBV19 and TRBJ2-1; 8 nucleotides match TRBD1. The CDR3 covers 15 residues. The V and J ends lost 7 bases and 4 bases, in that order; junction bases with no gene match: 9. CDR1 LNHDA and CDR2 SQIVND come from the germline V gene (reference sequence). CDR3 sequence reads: CASNPDRGTYNEQFF. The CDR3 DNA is TGTGCCAGTAACCCTGACAGGGGAACTTACAATGAGCAGTTCTTC.

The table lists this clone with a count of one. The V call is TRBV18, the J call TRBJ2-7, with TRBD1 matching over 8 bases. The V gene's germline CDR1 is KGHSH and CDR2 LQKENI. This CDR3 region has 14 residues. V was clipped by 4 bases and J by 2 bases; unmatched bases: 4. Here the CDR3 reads CASSLKTGAYEQYV. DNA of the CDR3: TGTGCCAGCTCACTTAAGACAGGGGCCTACGAGCAGTACGTC.

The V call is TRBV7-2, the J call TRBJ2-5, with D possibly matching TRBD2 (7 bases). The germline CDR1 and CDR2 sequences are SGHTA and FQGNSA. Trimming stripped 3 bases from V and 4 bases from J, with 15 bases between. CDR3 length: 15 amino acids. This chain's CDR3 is CASSLGLRGGETQYF. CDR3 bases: TGTGCCAGCAGCTTGGGCTTGAGGGGGGGAGAGACCCAGTACTTC. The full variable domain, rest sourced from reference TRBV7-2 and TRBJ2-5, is GAGVSQSPSNKVTEKGKDVELRCDPISGHTALYWYRQSLGQGLEFLIYFQGNSAPDKSGLPSDRFSAERTGGSVSTLTIQRTQQEDSAVYLCASSLGLRGGETQYFGPGTRLLVL.

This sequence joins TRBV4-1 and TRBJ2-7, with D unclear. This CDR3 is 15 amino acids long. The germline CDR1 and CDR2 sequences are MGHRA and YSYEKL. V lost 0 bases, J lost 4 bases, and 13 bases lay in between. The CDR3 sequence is CASSQDANSVYEQYF. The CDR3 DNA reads TGCGCCAGCAGCCAAGATGCGAACAGTGTTTACGAGCAGTACTTC.

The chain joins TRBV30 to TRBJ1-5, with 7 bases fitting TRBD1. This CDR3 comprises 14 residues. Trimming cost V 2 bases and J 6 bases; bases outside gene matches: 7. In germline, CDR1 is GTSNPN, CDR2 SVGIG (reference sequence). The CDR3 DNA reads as TGTGCCTGGAGTTTAACAGGGGTGGGTCAGCCCCAGCATTTT. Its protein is CAWSLTGVGQPQHF.

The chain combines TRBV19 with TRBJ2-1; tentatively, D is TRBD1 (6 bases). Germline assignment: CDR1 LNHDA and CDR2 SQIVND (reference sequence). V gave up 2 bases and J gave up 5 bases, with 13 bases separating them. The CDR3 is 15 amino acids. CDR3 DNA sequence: TGTGCCAGTAGTATATTGGTGGGGGCTAACAATGAGCAGTTCTTC. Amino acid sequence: CASSILVGANNEQFF. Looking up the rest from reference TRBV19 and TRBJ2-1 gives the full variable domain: DGGITQSPKYLFRKEGQNVTLSCEQNLNHDAMYWYRQDPGQGLRLIYYSQIVNDFQKGDIAEGYSVSREKKESFPLTVTSAQKNPTAFYLCASSILVGANNEQFFGPGTRLTVL.

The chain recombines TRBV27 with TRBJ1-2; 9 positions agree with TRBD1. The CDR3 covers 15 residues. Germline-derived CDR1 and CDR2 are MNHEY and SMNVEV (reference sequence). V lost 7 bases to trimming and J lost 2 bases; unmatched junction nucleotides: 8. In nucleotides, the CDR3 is TGTGCCAGCAAAAGACAGGGGGGCGGAAACTATGGCTACACCTTC. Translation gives CASKRQGGGNYGYTF.

The CDR3 protein is CASSFRDRGVNTEAFF. CDR3 bases: TGTGCCAGCAGCTTCCGGGACAGGGGGGTGAACACTGAAGCTTTCTTT. The chain links TRBV5-6 to TRBJ1-1; 11 bases fit TRBD1. V was clipped by 2 bases and J by 0 bases; unmatched bases: 3. CDR1 SGHDT and CDR2 YYEEEE come from the germline V gene. The CDR3 runs to 16 residues. The full variable domain, in which reference TRBV5-6 and TRBJ1-1 provide the parts outside the CDR3, is DAGVTQSPTHLIKTRGQQVTLRCSPKSGHDTVSWYQQALGQGPQFIFQYYEEEERQRGNFPDRFSGHQFPNYSSELNVNALLLGDSALYLCASSFRDRGVNTEAFFGQGTRLTVV.

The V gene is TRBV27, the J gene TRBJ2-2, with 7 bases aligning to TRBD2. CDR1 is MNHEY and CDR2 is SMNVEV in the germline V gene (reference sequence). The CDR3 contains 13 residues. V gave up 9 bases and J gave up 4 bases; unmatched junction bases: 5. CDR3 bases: TGTGCCAGTCGACTAGCAGGCACCGGGGAGCTGTTTTTT. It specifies CASRLAGTGELFF.

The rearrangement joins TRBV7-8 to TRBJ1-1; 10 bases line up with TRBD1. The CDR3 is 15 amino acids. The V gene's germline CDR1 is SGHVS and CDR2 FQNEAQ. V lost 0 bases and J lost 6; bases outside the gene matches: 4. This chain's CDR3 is CASSLAGTGVSEAFF. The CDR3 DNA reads TGTGCCAGCAGCTTAGCCGGGACAGGGGTATCTGAAGCTTTCTTT.

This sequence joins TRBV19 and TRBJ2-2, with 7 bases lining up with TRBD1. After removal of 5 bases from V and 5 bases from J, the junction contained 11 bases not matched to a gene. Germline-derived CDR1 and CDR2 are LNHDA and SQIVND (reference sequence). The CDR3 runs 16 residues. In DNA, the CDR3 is TGTGCCAGTAGTTCGGACAGGCCTCGAGGGACCGGGGAGCTGTTTTTT. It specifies CASSSDRPRGTGELFF.

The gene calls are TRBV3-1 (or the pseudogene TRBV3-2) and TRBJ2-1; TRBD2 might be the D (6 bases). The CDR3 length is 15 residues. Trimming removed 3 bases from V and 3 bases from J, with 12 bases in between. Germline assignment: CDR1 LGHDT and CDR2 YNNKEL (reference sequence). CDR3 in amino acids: CASSHTRGGYNEQFF. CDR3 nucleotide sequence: TGTGCCAGCAGCCACACTAGGGGAGGCTACAATGAGCAGTTCTTC.

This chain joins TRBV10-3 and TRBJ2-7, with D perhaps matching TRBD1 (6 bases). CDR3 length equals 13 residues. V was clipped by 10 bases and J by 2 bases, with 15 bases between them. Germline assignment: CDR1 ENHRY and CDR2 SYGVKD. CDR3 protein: CATRPGAPYEQYF. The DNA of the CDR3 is TGTGCCACCAGACCAGGGGCTCCCTACGAGCAGTACTTC.

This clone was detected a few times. The chain's CDR3 is CASSLLAGGRGETQYF. Here the CDR3 DNA reads TGTGCCAGCAGTTTGCTAGCGGGGGGTAGAGGAGAGACCCAGTACTTC. The chain couples TRBV6-2 or TRBV6-3 to TRBJ2-5; TRBD2 agrees at 11 bases. With 4 bases clipped from V and 4 bases from J, the junction kept 8 bases outside the gene matches. Germline V CDR1 and CDR2: MNHEY, SVGEGT. The CDR3 has 16 residues.

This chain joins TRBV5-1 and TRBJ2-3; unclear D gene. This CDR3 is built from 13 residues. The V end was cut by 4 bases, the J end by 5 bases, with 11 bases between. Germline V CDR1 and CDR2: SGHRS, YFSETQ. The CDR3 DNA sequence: TGCGCCAGCAGCCCCGACCTAGAAGATACGCAGTATTTT. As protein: CASSPDLEDTQYF. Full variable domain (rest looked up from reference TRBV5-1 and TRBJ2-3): KAGVTQTPRYLIKTRGQQVTLSCSPISGHRSVSWYQQTPGQGLQFLFEYFSETQRNKGNFPGRFSGRQFSNSRSEMNVSTLELGDSALYLCASSPDLEDTQYFGPGTRLTVL.

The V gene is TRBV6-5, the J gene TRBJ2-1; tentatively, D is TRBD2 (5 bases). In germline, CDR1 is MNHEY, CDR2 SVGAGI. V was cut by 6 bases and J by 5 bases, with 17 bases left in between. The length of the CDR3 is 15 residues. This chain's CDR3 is CASSAGWRRHNEQFF. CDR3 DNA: TGTGCCAGCAGCGCCGGGTGGAGGAGACACAATGAGCAGTTCTTC.

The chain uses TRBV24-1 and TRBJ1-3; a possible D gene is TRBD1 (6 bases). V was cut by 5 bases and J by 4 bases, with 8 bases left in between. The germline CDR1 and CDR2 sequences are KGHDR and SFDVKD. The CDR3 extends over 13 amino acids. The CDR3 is CATSAGDGNTIYF. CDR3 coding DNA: TGTGCCACCAGTGCAGGGGACGGAAACACCATATATTTT.

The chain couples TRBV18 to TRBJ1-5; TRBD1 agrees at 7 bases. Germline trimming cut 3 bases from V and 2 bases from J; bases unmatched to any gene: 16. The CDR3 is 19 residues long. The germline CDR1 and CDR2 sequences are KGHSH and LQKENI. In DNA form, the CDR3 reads TGTGCCAGCTCACCCCTTTTAGGGACAGCCTCTTTAGGCAATCAGCCCCAGCATTTT. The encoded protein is CASSPLLGTASLGNQPQHF.

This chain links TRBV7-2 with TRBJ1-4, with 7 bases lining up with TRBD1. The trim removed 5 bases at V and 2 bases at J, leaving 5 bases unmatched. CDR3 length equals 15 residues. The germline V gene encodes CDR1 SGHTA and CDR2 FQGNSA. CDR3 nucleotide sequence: TGTGCCAGCAGCACTGGGACAGCTACTAATGAAAAACTGTTTTTT. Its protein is CASSTGTATNEKLFF.

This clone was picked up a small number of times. For the CDR3, the DNA is TGTGCCAGCAGCGGCGGGACGGAGTCCTCCTACGAGCAGTACGTC. Its translation is CASSGGTESSYEQYV. The chain joins TRBV5-5 to TRBJ2-7; TRBD2 might be the D (6 bases). The CDR3 has 15 residues. V lost 4 bases, J lost 0 bases, and 14 bases lay in between. Germline loops: CDR1 SGHKS, CDR2 YYEKEE (reference sequence).

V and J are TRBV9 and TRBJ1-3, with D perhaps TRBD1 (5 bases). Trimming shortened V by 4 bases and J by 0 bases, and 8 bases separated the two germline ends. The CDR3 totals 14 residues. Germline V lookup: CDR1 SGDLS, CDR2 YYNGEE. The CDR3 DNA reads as TGTGCCAGCAGCCCGGGGGTCTCTGGAAACACCATATATTTT. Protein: CASSPGVSGNTIYF. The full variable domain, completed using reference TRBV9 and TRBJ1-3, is DSGVTQTPKHLITATGQRVTLRCSPRSGDLSVYWYQQSLDQGLQFLIQYYNGEERAKGNILERFSAQQFPDLHSELNLSSLELGDSALYFCASSPGVSGNTIYFGEGSWLTVV.

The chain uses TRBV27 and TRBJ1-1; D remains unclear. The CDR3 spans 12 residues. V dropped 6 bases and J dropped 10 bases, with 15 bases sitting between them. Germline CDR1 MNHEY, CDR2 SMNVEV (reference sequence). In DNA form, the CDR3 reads TGTGCCAGCAGCCTTAATGACGGGATAGCTTTCTTT. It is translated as CASSLNDGIAFF.